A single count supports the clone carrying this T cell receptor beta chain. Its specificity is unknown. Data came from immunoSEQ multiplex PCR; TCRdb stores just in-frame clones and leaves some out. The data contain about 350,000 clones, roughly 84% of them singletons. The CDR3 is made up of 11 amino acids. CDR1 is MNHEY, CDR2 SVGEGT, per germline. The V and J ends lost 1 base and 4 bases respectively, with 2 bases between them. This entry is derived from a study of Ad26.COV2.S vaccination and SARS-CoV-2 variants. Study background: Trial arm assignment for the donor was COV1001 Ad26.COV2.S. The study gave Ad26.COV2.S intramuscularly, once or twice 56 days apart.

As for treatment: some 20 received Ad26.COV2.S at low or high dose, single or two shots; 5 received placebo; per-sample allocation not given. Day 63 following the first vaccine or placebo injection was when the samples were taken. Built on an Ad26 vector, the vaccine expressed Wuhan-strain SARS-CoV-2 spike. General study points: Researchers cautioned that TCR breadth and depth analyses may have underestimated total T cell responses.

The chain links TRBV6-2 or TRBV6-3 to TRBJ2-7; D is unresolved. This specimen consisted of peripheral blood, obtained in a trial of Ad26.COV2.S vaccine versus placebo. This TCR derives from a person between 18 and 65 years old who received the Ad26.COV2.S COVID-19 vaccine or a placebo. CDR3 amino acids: CASSYLYEQYF. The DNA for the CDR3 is TGTGCCAGCAGTTACTTATACGAGCAGTACTTC.